What follows describes a single TCR beta chain. Its antigen is unidentified. The data stem from a study of persistence of HIV-infected CD4 T cells. Looking at the study overall: Isolated cells were CMV- and HIV-1 Gag-responding CD4+ T cells.

Study results and limitations: Degenerate expanded CDR3beta sequences were enriched among CMV- and Gag-responding cells.

The germline V gene has CDR1 SGHDN and CDR2 FVKESK. Trimming stripped 1 base from V and 2 bases from J, with 5 bases between. CDR3 length equals 13 residues. Overlapping HIV-1 Gag 15-mer peptides at 0.95 to 1 ug per peptide per mL were used. Memory cells lacking CD40L and CD69 with high CD45RO were sorted. Suppressive ART was started during chronic HIV-1 infection in these adults. Sequencing used immunoSEQ version 4 in survey mode. This table comes from immunoSEQ multiplex PCR, and its TCRdb copy is limited to in-frame clones, with some not included. The table records about 64,000 clones, about 69% of them present only once.

The genes are TRBV14 and TRBJ1-2; D is ambiguous. The sequenced sample was CD4+ T cells sorted from PBMCs after roughly 18-hour stimulation, obtained from a patient who received antiretroviral therapy. This TCR was recovered from an adult man with HIV who was CMV-seropositive. DNA for the CDR3: TGTGCCAGCAGCCAAGGTCCGAACTATGGCTACACCTTC. This encodes CASSQGPNYGYTF.